A selection of T cell receptor beta chains follows, all from one sample in a study of T cells in tuberculosis. This table comes from immunoSEQ multiplex PCR, and its TCRdb copy is limited to in-frame clones, with some not included. The repertoire holds around 10,000 clones, with about 94% as singletons. The sample was PBMCs. These receptors all stem from an adult with tuberculosis. Both conserved end residues are part of each CDR3. The order of the fields is V gene, J gene, CDR3 protein.

TRBV9	TRBJ2-7	CASSVGIGTSSYEQYF
TRBV7-8	TRBJ1-5	CASSLLDQPQHF
TRBV6-6	TRBJ1-2	CASKWQGTYGYTF
TRBV10-3	TRBJ2-1	CAVKTGTTSYNEQFF
TRBV15	TRBJ2-2	CATSDTSGGAYTGELFF
TRBV6-6	TRBJ2-6	CASSPTGSGANVLTF
TRBV5-1	TRBJ2-2	CASSLSQNTGELFF
TRBV7-9	TRBJ1-2	CASSPRGGLVRHGYTF
TRBV5-4	TRBJ1-2	CASSLSAGDLPGGYTF
TRBV27	TRBJ1-4	CASSFRGANEKLFF
TRBV7-2	TRBJ2-5	CASSFGASVAETQYF
TRBV30	TRBJ2-7	CAWRDTGTSSYEQYF
TRBV7-2	TRBJ1-2	CASSLVPGQGFGYTF
TRBV2	TRBJ2-1	CASSGGQGGNEQFF
TRBV19	TRBJ1-1	CASSIDNRNTEAFF
TRBV2	TRBJ2-5	CASSEVFRVVGRETQYF
TRBV30	TRBJ2-3	CAWSGTSDSTDTQYF
TRBV6-6	TRBJ2-3	CASSAYSGAPDTQYF
TRBV9	TRBJ2-1	CASSQTSGGSYNEQFF
TRBV5-4	TRBJ2-3	CASSLSRLGGPTDTQYF
TRBV30	TRBJ2-7	CAWRRDITPYAQYF
TRBV4-1	TRBJ2-5	CASSQTGLAGGRRETQYF
TRBV6-5	TRBJ2-7	CASSYEAGGAYEQYF
TRBV6-5	TRBJ2-2	CASSPGDSSTGELFF